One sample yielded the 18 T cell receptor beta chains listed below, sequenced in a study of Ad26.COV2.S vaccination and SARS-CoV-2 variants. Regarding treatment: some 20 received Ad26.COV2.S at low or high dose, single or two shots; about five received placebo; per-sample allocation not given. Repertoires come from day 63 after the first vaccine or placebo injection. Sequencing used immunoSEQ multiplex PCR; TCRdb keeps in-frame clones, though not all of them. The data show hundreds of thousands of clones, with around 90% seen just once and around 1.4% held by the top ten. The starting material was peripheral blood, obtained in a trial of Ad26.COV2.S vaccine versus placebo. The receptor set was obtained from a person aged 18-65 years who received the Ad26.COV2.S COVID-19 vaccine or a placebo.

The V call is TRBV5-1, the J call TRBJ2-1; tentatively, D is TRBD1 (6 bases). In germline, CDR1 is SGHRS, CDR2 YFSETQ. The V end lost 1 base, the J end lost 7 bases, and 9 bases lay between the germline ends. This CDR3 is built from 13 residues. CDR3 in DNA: TGCGCCAGCAGCTTGAACAGGGCAAATGAGCAGTTCTTC. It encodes CASSLNRANEQFF.

In DNA form, the CDR3 reads TGTGCCAGTAGTTTCGACAGGGGGTTCAATCAGCCCCAGCATTTT. This translates into CASSFDRGFNQPQHF. The rearrangement links TRBV19 to TRBJ1-5; 9 bases are shared with TRBD1. Trimming at V came to 5 bases and at J to 3 bases, leaving 5 bases not matched to a gene. The V gene's germline CDR1 is LNHDA and CDR2 SQIVND (reference sequence). The CDR3 length is 15 residues.

The CDR3 DNA follows: TGTGCCAGTAGCCAGACAGCGCAAGAGACCCAGTACTTC. This codes for CASSQTAQETQYF. The chain recombines TRBV19 with TRBJ2-5; a possible D gene is TRBD1 (5 bases). The germline CDR1 and CDR2 sequences are LNHDA and SQIVND (reference sequence). CDR3 length: 13 residues. Trimming removed 6 bases from V and 2 bases from J, with 10 bases in between.

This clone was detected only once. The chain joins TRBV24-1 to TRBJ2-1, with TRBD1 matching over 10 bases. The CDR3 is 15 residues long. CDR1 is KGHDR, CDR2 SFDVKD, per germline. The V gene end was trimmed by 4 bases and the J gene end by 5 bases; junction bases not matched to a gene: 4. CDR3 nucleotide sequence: TGTGCCACCAGTGACCCCGGGACAGGGGACAATGAGCAGTTCTTC. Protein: CATSDPGTGDNEQFF.

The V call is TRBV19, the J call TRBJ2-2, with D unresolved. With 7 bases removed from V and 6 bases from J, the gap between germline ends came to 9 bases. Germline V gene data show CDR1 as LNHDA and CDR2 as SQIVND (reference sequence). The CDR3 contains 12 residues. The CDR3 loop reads CASTVEAGELFF. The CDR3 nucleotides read TGTGCCAGTACGGTAGAGGCCGGGGAGCTGTTTTTT.

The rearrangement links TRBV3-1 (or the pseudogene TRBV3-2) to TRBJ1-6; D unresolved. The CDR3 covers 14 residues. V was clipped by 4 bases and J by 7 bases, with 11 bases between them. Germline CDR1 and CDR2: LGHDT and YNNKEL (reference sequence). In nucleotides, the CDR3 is TGTGCCAGCAGCCGAAGTCAGGACAATTCACCCCTCCACTTT. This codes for CASSRSQDNSPLHF.

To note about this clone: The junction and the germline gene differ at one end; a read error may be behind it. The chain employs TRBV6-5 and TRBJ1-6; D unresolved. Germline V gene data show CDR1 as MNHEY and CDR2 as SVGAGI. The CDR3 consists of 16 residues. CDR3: CASSYYLDTYNSPLHF. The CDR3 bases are TGTGCCAGCAGCTACTACCTCGACACCTATAATTCACCCCTCCACTTT.

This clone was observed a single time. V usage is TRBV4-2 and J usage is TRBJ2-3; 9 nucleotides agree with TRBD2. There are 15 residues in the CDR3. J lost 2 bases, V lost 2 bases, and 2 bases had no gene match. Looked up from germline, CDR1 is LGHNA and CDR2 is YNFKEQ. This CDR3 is CASSQLAGATDTQYF. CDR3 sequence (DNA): TGTGCCAGCAGCCAATTAGCGGGGGCCACAGATACGCAGTATTTT.

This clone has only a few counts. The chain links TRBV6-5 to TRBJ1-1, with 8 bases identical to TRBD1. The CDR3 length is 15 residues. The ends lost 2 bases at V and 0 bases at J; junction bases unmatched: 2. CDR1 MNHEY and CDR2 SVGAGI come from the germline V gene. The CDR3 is CASSYRQGMNTEAFF. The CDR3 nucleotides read TGTGCCAGCAGTTACAGACAGGGGATGAACACTGAAGCTTTCTTT.

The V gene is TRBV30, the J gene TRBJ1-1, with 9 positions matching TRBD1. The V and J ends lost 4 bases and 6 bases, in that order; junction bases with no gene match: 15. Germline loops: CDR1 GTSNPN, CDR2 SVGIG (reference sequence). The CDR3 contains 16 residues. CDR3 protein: CAWTLIGGTGKPEAFF. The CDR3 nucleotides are TGTGCCTGGACGTTGATAGGAGGGACAGGGAAGCCTGAAGCTTTCTTT.

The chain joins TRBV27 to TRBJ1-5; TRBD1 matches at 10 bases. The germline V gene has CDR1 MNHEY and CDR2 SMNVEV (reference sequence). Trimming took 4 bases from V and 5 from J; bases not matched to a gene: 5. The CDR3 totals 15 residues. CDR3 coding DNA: TGTGCCAGCAGTTCCCTGGACAGGGGGGATCAGCCCCAGCATTTT. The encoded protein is CASSSLDRGDQPQHF.

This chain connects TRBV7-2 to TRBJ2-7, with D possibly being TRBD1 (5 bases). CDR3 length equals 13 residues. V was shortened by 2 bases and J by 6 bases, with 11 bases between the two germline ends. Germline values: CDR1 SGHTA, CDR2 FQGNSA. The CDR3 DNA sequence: TGTGCCAGCAGCTTAAATAGCAGGGTCGAGCAGTACTTC. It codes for CASSLNSRVEQYF.

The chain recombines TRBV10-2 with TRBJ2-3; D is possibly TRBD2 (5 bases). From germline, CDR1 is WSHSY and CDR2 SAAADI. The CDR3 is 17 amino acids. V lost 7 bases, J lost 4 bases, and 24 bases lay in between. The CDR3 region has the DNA TGCGCCAGCACCGTCAGGATGGGAGCGTTCTCCGCAGATACGCAGTATTTT. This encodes CASTVRMGAFSADTQYF.

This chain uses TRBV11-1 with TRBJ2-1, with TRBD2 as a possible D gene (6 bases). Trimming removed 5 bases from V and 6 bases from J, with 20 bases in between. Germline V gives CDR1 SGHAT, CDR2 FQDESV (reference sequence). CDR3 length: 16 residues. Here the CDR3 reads CASSPQLAPTGNEQFF. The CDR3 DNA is TGTGCCAGCAGCCCTCAGCTAGCGCCCACGGGCAATGAGCAGTTCTTC.

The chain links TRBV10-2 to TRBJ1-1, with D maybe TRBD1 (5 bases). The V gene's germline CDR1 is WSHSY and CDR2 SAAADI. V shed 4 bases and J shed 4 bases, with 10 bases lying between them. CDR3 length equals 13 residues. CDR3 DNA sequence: TGCGCCAGCAGTGGTCAGGGTATCACTGAAGCTTTCTTT. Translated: CASSGQGITEAFF.

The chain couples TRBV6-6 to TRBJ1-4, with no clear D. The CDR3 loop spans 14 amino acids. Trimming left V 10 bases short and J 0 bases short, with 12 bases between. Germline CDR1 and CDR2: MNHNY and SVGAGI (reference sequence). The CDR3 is CATEPAATNEKLFF. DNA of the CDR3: TGTGCCACCGAACCAGCCGCAACTAATGAAAAACTGTTTTTT.

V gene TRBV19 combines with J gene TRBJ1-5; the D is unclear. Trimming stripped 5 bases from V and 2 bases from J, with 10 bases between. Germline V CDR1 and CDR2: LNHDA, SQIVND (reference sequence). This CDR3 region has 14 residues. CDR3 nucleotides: TGTGCCAGTAGTGCCCTACTTGGCAATCAGCCCCAGCATTTT. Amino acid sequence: CASSALLGNQPQHF.

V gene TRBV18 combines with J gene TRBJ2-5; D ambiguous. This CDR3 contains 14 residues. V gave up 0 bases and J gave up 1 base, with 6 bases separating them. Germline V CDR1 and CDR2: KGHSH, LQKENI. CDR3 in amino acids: CASSPPPRQETQYF. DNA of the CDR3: TGTGCCAGCTCACCACCGCCACGCCAAGAGACCCAGTACTTC.